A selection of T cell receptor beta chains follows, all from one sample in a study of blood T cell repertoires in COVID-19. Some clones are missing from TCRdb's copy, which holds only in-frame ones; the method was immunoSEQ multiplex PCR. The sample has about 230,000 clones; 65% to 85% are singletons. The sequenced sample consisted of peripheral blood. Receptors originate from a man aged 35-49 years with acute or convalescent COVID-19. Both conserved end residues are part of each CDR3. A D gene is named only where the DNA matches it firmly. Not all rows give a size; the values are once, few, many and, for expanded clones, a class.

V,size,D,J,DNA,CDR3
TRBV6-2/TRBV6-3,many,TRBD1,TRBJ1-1,TGTGCCAGCAGTTCACCGGGACAGGGGAGGACTGAAGCTTTCTTT,CASSSPGQGRTEAFF
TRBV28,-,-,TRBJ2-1,TGTGCCAGCAGTTTAGGGGAGCTTTACAATGAGCAGTTCTTC,CASSLGELYNEQFF
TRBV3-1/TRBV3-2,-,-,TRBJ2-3,TGTGCCAGCAGCCAAGACTTGGCGGTAAGCACAGATACGCAGTATTTT,CASSQDLAVSTDTQYF
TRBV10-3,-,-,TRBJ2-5,TGTGCCACCCGACAGAACCAGTACTTC,CATRQNQYF
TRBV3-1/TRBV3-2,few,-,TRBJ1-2,TGTGCCAGCAGCCCGGGGGGGAACTATGGCTACACCTTC,CASSPGGNYGYTF
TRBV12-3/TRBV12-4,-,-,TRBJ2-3,TGTGCCAGCAGTGAGTCGTCGGATACGCAGTATTTT,CASSESSDTQYF
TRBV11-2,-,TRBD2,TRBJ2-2,TGTGCCAGCAGCTTATCCAGCGGGAGTTTCGGGGAGCTGTTTTTT,CASSLSSGSFGELFF
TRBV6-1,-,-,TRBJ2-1,TGTGCCAGCAGTGAAGCGCTTGGACAGTACCACAATGAGCAGTTCTTC,CASSEALGQYHNEQFF
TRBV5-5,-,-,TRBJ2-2,TGTGCCAGCAGCTCGTCGGGGGTCGGTGTGGAAGGGGAGCTGTTTTTT,CASSSSGVGVEGELFF
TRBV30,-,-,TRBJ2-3,TGTGCCTGGTCGGGGGGCAGATCCACAGATACGCAGTATTTT,CAWSGGRSTDTQYF
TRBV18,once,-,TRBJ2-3,TGTGCCAGCTCACCCCCTCAAGGGGGCGGGACCCCGACAGATACGCAGTATTTT,CASSPPQGGGTPTDTQYF
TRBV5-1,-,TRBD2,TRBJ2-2,TGCGCCAGCAGAGAACTAGCGGGAGGGCCGGGCACCGGGGAGCTGTTTTTT,CASRELAGGPGTGELFF
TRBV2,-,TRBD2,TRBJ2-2,TGTGCCAGCAGTAGCGGGAGTTGGTCCACCGGGGAGCTGTTTTTT,CASSSGSWSTGELFF
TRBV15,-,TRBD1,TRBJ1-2,TGTGCCACCAGCAGGGGGACAGGGGTGATCTATGGCTACACCTTC,CATSRGTGVIYGYTF
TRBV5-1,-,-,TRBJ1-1,TGCGCCAGCAGCCCGGCCGGGACACGCAACACTGAAGCTTTCTTT,CASSPAGTRNTEAFF
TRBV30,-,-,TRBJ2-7,TGTGCCTGGAGTGTACTAGGAACACTACTCTCCTACGAGCAGTACTTC,CAWSVLGTLLSYEQYF
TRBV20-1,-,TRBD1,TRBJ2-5,TGCAGTGCTAGTCGGGGAACAGGGGAAAGCCAAGAGACCCAGTACTTC,CSASRGTGESQETQYF
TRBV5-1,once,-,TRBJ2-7,TGCGCCAGCAGCTTGGGTGCAGGGGGGCAGTACGAGCAGTACTTC,CASSLGAGGQYEQYF